The 14 T cell receptor beta chains given below trace back to one sample, sequenced in a study of blood T cells in healthy people across ages. Sample-barcoded 5' priming and a J-beta primer mix drove a second PCR of roughly 6 to 12 cycles. TCRdb re-called the 5' RACE reads with MiXCR, one entry per CDR3 protein. The data hold about 1,400,000 distinct CDR3 sequences, with around 39% observed a single time. The sequenced material came from blood. Source of these receptors: a woman younger than 30 in good health.

This sequence joins TRBV30 and TRBJ2-1, with D perhaps being TRBD1 or TRBD2 (6 bases each). Per germline, CDR1 GTSNPN and CDR2 SVGIG (reference sequence). This CDR3 comprises 15 residues. V was clipped by 4 bases and J by 5 bases, with 18 bases between them. CDR3: CAWTIILGGNNEQFF. CDR3 DNA: TGTGCCTGGACGATCATTTTAGGGGGGAACAATGAGCAGTTCTTC.

V gene TRBV28 combines with J gene TRBJ1-4, with D maybe TRBD1 (5 bases). V lost 4 bases to trimming and J lost 1 base, with 10 bases between them. From germline, CDR1 is MDHEN and CDR2 SYDVKM. The CDR3 totals 15 residues. In DNA, the CDR3 is TGTGCCAGCAGTTCCCCAAGGGGAACTAATGAAAAACTGTTTTTT. This gives the protein CASSSPRGTNEKLFF.

The V and J genes are TRBV6-5 and TRBJ2-7; TRBD2 agrees at 13 bases. The germline V gene has CDR1 MNHEY and CDR2 SVGAGI. This CDR3 has 15 residues. J was trimmed by 5 bases and V by 6 bases; bases with no gene match: 7. CDR3 coding DNA: TGTGCCAGCAGGGAGGGCGGACTAGCGGGAGACGAGCAGTACTTC. Translated, it gives CASREGGLAGDEQYF.

Here the CDR3 DNA reads TGTGCCATCAGCCGACAGGGAGGTAACAATGAGCAGTTCTTC. Its translation is CAISRQGGNNEQFF. The chain recombines TRBV10-3 with TRBJ2-1, with a tentative D call TRBD1 (7 bases). V lost 6 bases to trimming and J lost 5 bases, with 14 bases between them. Germline V lookup: CDR1 ENHRY, CDR2 SYGVKD. This CDR3 contains 14 residues.

This clonotype was counted only a few times. V usage is TRBV15 and J usage is TRBJ1-2; a weak D match, TRBD1 (5 bases). Per germline, CDR1 LNHNV and CDR2 YYDKDF (reference sequence). The CDR3 loop spans 15 amino acids. With 2 bases removed from V and 6 bases from J, the gap between germline ends came to 16 bases. As DNA, the CDR3 is TGTGCCACCAGCAGAACTCCTGGGACGGTTGATGGCTACACCTTC. It translates to CATSRTPGTVDGYTF.

This chain joins TRBV11-2 and TRBJ1-2, with 7 bases fitting TRBD1. The ends lost 4 bases at V and 8 bases at J; junction bases unmatched: 7. Germline V lookup: CDR1 SGHAT, CDR2 FQNNGV. The CDR3 extends over 13 amino acids. The CDR3 region is CASSSETGTGYTF. DNA of the CDR3: TGTGCCAGCAGCTCCGAGACAGGGACCGGCTACACCTTC.

This clonotype has at least ten counts. The DNA of the CDR3 is TGCAGCGTTGAAGGGCGCGATGAGCAGTTCTTC. This codes for CSVEGRDEQFF. The chain links TRBV29-1 to TRBJ2-1; D remains ambiguous. V dropped 1 base and J dropped 8 bases, with 6 bases sitting between them. CDR1 and CDR2 from the germline V gene are SQVTM and ANQGSEA. This CDR3 has 11 residues.

The chain joins TRBV6-6 to TRBJ2-1; TRBD1 is a possible D gene (5 bases). Germline assignment: CDR1 MNHNY and CDR2 SVGAGI (reference sequence). V lost 7 bases, J lost 2 bases, and 15 bases lay in between. The CDR3 loop spans 15 amino acids. CDR3 coding DNA: TGTGCCAGCACCTACGGGCAGGGCGCCTACAATGAGCAGTTCTTC. Residues: CASTYGQGAYNEQFF.

This clonotype occurred a few times. In nucleotides, the CDR3 is TGCAGTGCTAGGAGGCAAGAGACCCAGTACTTC. It yields the protein CSARRQETQYF. V and J are TRBV20-1 and TRBJ2-5; D unresolved. The V and J ends lost 3 bases and 2 bases respectively, with 4 bases between them. The length of the CDR3 is 11 residues. Germline CDR1 DFQATT, CDR2 SNEGSKA (reference sequence).

The table lists this clonotype with a few counts. The gene calls are TRBV7-2 and TRBJ2-5; TRBD1 agrees at 8 bases. Unmatched junction bases numbered 10, after V lost 5 bases and J lost 5 bases. Looked up from germline, CDR1 is SGHTA and CDR2 is FQGNSA. The length of the CDR3 is 15 residues. The chain's CDR3 is CASSPRVDREETQYF. The CDR3, as DNA: TGTGCCAGCAGCCCGAGAGTGGACAGGGAGGAGACCCAGTACTTC.

This chain connects TRBV10-3 to TRBJ1-1; 7 positions match TRBD1. The germline gives CDR1 ENHRY, CDR2 SYGVKD. This CDR3 has 11 amino acids. V lost 4 bases, J lost 10 bases, and 3 bases stayed unmatched. Here the CDR3 reads CAISGPGGAFF. CDR3 sequence (DNA): TGTGCCATCAGTGGACCAGGGGGAGCTTTCTTT.

This clonotype was found a few times. The genes are TRBV12-3 or TRBV12-4 and TRBJ2-1; possible D gene TRBD2, 6 bases. The V and J ends lost 8 bases and 10 bases respectively, with 15 bases between them. CDR3 size: 12 residues. CDR3 loop: CASRPWGDEQFF. The CDR3 nucleotides read TGTGCCAGCCGTCCCTGGGGGGACGAGCAGTTCTTC.

As regards this clonotype: Germline and junction disagree at one end, which may indicate a read error. V usage is TRBV3-1 and J usage is TRBJ2-1; 8 bases match TRBD2. Germline CDR1 reads LGHDT; CDR2 reads YNNKEL (reference sequence). This CDR3 contains 15 residues. For the CDR3, the DNA is TGTACCAGCAGCCAAGAGGGACTAGTATACAATGAGCAGTTCTTC. Translating gives CTSSQEGLVYNEQFF.

This chain connects TRBV25-1 to TRBJ1-1, with D perhaps matching TRBD1 (5 bases). The CDR3 extends over 13 amino acids. Germline V gene sequence: CDR1 MGHDK, CDR2 SYGVNS. V shed 2 bases and J shed 3 bases, with 7 bases lying between them. The CDR3 DNA follows: TGTGCCAGCAGTGAAGGGGCCCACACTGAAGCTTTCTTT. Residues: CASSEGAHTEAFF.